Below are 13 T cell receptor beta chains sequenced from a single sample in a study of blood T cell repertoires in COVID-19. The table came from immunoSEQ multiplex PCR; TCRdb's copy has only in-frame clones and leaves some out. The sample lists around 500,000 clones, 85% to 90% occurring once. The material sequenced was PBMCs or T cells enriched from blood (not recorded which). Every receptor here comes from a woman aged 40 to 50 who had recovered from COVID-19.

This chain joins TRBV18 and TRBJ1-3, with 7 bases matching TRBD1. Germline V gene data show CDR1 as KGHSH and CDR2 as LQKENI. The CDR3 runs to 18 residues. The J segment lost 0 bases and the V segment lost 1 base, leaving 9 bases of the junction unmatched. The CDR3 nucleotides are TGTGCCAGCTCACCACGGGGGCAGGGGGACAGCTCTGGAAACACCATATATTTT. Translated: CASSPRGQGDSSGNTIYF.

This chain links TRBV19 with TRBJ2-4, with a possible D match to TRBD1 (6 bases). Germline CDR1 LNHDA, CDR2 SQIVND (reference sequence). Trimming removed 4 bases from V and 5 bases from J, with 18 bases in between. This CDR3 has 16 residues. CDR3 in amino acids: CASSTRDTRPENIQYF. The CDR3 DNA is TGTGCCAGTAGTACCCGGGACACCCGCCCCGAAAACATTCAGTACTTC.

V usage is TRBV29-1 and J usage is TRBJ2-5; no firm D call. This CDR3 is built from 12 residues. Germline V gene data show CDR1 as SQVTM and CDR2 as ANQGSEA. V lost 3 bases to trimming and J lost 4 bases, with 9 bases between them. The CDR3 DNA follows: TGCAGCGTTGACCCCTTGGCAGAGACCCAGTACTTC. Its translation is CSVDPLAETQYF.

CDR3 nucleotide sequence: TGTGCCAGCAGCTTACGGACAGGGCCCACCGGGGAGCTGTTTTTT. It specifies CASSLRTGPTGELFF. This chain joins TRBV7-2 and TRBJ2-2; TRBD1 agrees at 8 bases. There are 15 residues in the CDR3. The germline V gene has CDR1 SGHTA and CDR2 FQGNSA. V lost 2 bases, J lost 4 bases, and 3 bases stayed unmatched.

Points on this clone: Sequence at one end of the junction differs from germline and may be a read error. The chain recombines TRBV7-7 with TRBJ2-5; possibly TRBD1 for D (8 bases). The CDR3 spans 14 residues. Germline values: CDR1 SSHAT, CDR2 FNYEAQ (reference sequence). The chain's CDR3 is CASSLVQGGETQYF. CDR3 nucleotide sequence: TGTGCTAGCAGCTTAGTACAGGGGGGGGAGACCCAGTACTTC.

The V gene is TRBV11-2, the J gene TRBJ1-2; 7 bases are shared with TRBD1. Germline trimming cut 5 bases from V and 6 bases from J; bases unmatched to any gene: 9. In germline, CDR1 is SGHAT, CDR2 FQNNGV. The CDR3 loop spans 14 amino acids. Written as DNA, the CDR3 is TGTGCCAGCAGCCTCGGACAGGTTGGGAATGGCTACACCTTC. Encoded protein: CASSLGQVGNGYTF.

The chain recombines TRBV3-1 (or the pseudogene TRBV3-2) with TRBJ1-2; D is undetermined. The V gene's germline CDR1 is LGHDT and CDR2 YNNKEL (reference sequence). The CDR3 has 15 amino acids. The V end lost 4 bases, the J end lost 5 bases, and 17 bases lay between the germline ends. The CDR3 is CASSRDKLGGYGYTF. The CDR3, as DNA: TGTGCCAGCAGCCGAGACAAATTAGGCGGATATGGCTACACCTTC.

In nucleotides, the CDR3 is TGCGCCAGCAGCTTGGGTCCCTTGGGAGGAGGAACTGAAGCTTTCTTT. Its translation: CASSLGPLGGGTEAFF. The V and J genes are TRBV5-1 and TRBJ1-1, with D unclear. Germline V CDR1 and CDR2: SGHRS, YFSETQ. The CDR3 is 16 amino acids. The V and J ends lost 0 bases and 5 bases respectively, with 17 bases between them.

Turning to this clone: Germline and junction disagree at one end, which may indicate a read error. CDR3 sequence (DNA): TGTGCCAGCAGCTCGGGGTACGAGGAGTACTTC. This encodes CASSSGYEEYF. This chain links TRBV7-2 with TRBJ2-7, with D tentatively TRBD2 (5 bases). Germline CDR1 reads SGHTA; CDR2 reads FQGNSA. The CDR3 has 11 residues.

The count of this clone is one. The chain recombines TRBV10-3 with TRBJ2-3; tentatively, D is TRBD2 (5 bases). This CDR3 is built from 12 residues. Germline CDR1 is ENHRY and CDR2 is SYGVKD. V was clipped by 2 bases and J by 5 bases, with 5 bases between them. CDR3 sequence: CAISEGLDTQYF. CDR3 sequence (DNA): TGTGCCATCAGTGAGGGACTAGATACGCAGTATTTT.

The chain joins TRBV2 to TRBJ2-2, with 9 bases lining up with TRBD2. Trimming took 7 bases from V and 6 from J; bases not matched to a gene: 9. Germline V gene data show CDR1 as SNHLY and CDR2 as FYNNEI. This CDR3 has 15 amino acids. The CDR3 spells CASTWGLAGSGELFF. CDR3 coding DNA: TGTGCCAGCACCTGGGGGCTAGCGGGATCCGGGGAGCTGTTTTTT.

CDR3 bases: TGCAGTGCAAGTGACCCTTTTCGGACTGAAGCTTTCTTT. Translating gives CSASDPFRTEAFF. The chain recombines TRBV20-1 with TRBJ1-1, with D hard to call. Per the germline V gene, CDR1 is DFQATT and CDR2 is SNEGSKA (reference sequence). The V end lost 6 bases, the J end lost 5 bases, and 16 bases lay between the germline ends. CDR3 length equals 13 residues.

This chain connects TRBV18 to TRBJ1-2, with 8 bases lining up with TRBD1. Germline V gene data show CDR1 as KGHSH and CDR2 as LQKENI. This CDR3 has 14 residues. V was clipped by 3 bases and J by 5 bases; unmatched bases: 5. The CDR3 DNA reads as TGTGCCAGCTCACCGACGGACAGGGAGTATGGCTACACCTTC. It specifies CASSPTDREYGYTF.